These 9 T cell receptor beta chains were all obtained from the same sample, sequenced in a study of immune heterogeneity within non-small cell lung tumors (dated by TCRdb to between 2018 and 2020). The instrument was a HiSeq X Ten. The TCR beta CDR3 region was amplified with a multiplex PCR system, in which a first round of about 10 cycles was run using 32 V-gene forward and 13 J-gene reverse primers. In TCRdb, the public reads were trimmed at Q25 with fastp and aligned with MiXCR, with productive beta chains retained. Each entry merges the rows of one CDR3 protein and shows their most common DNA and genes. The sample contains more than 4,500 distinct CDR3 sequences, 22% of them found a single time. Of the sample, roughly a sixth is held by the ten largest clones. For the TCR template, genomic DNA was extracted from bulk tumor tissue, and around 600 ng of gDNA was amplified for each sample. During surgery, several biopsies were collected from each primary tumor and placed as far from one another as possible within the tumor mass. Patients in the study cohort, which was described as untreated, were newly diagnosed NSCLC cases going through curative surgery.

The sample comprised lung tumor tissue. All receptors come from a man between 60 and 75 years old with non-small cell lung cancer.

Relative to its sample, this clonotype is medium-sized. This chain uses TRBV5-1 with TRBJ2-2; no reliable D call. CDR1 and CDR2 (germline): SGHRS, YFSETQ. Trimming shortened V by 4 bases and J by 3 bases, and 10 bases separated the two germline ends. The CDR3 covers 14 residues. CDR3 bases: TGCGCCAGCAGCCCTCTTATGGACACCGGGGAGCTGTTTTTT. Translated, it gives CASSPLMDTGELFF.

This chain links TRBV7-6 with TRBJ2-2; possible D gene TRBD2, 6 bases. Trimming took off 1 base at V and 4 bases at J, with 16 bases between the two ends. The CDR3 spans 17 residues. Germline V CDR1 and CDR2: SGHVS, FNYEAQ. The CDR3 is CASSLVEPGRTTGELFF. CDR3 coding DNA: TGTGCCAGCAGCTTAGTGGAGCCAGGGAGGACCACCGGGGAGCTGTTTTTT.

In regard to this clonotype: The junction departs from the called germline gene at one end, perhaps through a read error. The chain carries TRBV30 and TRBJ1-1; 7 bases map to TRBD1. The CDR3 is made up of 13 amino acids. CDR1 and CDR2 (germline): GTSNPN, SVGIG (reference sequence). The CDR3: CPWASTGDTEAFF. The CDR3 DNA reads TGTCCCTGGGCCAGCACAGGGGACACTGAAGCTTTCTTT.

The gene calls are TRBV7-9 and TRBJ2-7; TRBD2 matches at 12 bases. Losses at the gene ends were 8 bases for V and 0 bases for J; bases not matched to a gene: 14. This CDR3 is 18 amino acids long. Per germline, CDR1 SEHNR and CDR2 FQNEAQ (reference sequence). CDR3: CASFRSGTSGWSSYEQYF. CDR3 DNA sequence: TGTGCCAGCTTCCGCTCCGGGACTAGCGGGTGGAGCTCCTACGAGCAGTACTTC.

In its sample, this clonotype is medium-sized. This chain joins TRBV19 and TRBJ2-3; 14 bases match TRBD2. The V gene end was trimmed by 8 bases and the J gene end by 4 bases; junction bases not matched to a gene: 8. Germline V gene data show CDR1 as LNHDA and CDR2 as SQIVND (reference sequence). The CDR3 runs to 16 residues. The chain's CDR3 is CASSLTSGREADTQYF. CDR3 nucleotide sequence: TGTGCCAGTTCACTGACTAGCGGGAGGGAGGCAGATACGCAGTATTTT.

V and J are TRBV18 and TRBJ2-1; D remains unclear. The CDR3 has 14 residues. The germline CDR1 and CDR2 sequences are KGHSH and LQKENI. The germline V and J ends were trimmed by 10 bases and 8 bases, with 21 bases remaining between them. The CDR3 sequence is CANPPPTGSHEQFF. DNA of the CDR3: TGTGCCAACCCACCCCCTACCGGATCGCATGAGCAGTTCTTC.

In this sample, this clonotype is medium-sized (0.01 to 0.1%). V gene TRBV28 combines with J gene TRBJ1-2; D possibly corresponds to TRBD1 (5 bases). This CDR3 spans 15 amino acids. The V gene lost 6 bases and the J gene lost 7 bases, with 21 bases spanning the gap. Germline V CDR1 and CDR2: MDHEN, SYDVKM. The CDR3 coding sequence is TGTGCCAGCAGCCCTTTCACCGGGACTTTTAGTGGCTACACCTTC. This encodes CASSPFTGTFSGYTF.

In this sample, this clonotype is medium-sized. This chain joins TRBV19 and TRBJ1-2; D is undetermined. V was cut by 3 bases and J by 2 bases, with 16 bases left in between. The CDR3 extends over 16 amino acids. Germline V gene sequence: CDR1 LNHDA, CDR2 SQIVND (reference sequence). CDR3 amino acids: CASSIGPGRRNYGYTF. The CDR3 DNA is TGTGCCAGTAGTATCGGTCCAGGACGCCGGAACTATGGCTACACCTTC.

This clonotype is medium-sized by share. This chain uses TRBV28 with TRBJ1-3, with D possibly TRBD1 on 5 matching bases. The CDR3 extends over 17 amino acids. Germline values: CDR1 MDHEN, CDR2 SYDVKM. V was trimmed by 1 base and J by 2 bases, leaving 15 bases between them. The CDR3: CASSLFSAGITGNTIYF. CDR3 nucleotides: TGTGCCAGCAGTTTATTTTCGGCAGGGATTACTGGAAACACCATATATTTT.